A single sample gave rise to the 5 T cell receptor beta chains below, sequenced in a study of T cell clonality in common variable immunodeficiency. Measured with immunoSEQ multiplex PCR; TCRdb has only the in-frame clones, and not every one. The sample yields more than 55,000 clones, without any singletons. Input material: peripheral blood mononuclear cells. The receptors derive from a person aged 18-70 years in good health.

Concerning this clone: The missing CDR3 end, 3 residues past where the read stops, is filled in from the germline J gene. This chain uses TRBV5-6 with TRBJ2-3; 9 bases map to TRBD1. CDR3 length: 15 amino acids. The germline gives CDR1 SGHDT, CDR2 YYEEEE. CDR3 bases read: TGTGCCAGCAGCTGGGGACAGGGACAGGTGGAGACG. Residues: CASSWGQGQVET. The full CDR3 sequence reads CASSWGQGQVETQYF.

At least ten counts were recorded for this clone. The read terminates 3 residues ahead of where the CDR3 ends, so the germline J gene completes it. The V gene is TRBV7-8, the J gene TRBJ1-4; 7 bases match TRBD1. The CDR3 is made up of 14 amino acids. Germline CDR1 reads SGHVS; CDR2 reads FQNEAQ. V shed 3 bases and J 6 bases; nucleotides not matched to a gene: 4. The sequenced part of the CDR3 DNA is TGTGCCAGCAGCTTGGGCAGGGGGGATGAAAAA. Its translation is CASSLGRGDEK. The CDR3 as a whole reads CASSLGRGDEKLFF.

This clone occurred a few times. This could be a read error, since a much larger clone is one nucleotide away. The CDR3 end falls 3 residues outside the read, so it is completed with the germline J gene. This chain connects TRBV6-1 to TRBJ2-2, with D perhaps matching TRBD1 (5 bases). The CDR3 runs to 15 residues. Germline lookup yields CDR1 MNHNS and CDR2 SASEGT. CDR3 amino acids: CASSVHSSGANVLFF. CDR3 DNA (partial): TGTGCCAGCAGTGTCCACAGCTCTGGGGCCAACGTG.

This clone appeared many times. The read terminates 3 residues ahead of where the CDR3 ends, so the germline J gene completes it. The genes are TRBV2 and TRBJ1-1; 7 bases fit TRBD1. Germline values: CDR1 SNHLY, CDR2 FYNNEI. CDR3 length equals 15 residues. The V gene end was trimmed by 5 bases and the J gene end by 0 bases; junction bases not matched to a gene: 6. The CDR3 protein is CASSYETGMNTEAFF. The part of the CDR3 DNA that was read is TGTGCCAGCAGTTATGAGACAGGGATGAACACTGAA.

This clone appeared many times. The CDR3 goes on 3 residues after the read ends, and that part is filled in from the germline J gene. V usage is TRBV19 and J usage is TRBJ1-5, with D perhaps TRBD1 (5 bases). The CDR3 covers 16 residues. With 2 bases removed from V and 2 bases from J, the gap between germline ends came to 13 bases. Looked up from germline, CDR1 is LNHDA and CDR2 is SQIVND (reference sequence). The DNA read from the CDR3 is TGTGCCAGTAGTATATTATGGCGGGGGGGCAATCAGCCC. This translates into CASSILWRGGNQP. The full CDR3 is CASSILWRGGNQPQHF.